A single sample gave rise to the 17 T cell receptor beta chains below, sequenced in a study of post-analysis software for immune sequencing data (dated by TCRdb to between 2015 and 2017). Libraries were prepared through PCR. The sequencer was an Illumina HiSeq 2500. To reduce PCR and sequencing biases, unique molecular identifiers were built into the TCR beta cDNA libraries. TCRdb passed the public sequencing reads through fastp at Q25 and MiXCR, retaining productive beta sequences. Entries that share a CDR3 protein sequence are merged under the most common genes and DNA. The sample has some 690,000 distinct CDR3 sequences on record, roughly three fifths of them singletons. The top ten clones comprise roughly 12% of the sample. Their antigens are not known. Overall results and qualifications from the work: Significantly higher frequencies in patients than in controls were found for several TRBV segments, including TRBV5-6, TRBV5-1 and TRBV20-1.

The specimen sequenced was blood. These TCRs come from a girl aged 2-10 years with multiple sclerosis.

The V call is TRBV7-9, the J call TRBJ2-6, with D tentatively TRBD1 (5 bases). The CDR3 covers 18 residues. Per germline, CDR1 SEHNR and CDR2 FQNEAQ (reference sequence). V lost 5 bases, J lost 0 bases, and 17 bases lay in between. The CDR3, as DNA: TGTGCCAGCAGCCGACCAATAGGGGTTCTCTCTGGGGCCAACGTCCTGACTTTC. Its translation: CASSRPIGVLSGANVLTF.

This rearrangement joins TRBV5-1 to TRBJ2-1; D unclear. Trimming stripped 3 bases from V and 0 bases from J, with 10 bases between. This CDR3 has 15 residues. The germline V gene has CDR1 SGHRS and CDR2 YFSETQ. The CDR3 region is CASSSDWSSYNEQFF. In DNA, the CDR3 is TGCGCCAGCAGCTCAGACTGGAGCTCCTACAATGAGCAGTTCTTC.

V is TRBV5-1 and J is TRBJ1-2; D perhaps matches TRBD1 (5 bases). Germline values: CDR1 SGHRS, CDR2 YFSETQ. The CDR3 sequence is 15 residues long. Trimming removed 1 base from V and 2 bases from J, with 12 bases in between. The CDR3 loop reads CASSLFADSNYGYTF. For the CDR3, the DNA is TGCGCCAGCAGCTTGTTCGCAGACAGCAACTATGGCTACACCTTC.

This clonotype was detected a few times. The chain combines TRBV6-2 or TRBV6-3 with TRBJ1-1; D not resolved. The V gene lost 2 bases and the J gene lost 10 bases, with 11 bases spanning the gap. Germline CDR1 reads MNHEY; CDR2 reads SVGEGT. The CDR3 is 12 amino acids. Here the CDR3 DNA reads TGTGCCAGCAGTTACCCCGCAGTGGGAGCTTTCTTT. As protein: CASSYPAVGAFF.

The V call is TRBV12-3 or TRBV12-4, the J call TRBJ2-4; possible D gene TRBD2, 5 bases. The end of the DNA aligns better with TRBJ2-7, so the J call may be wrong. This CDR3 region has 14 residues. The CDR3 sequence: CASSLSPGLNEQYF. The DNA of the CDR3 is TGTGCCAGCAGTTTATCCCCGGGGTTAAACGAGCAGTACTTC.

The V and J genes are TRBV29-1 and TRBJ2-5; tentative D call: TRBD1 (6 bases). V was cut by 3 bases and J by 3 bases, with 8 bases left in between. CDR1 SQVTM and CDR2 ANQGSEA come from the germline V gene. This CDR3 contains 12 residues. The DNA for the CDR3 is TGCAGCGTTGACCGGACAGAAGAGACCCAGTACTTC. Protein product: CSVDRTEETQYF.

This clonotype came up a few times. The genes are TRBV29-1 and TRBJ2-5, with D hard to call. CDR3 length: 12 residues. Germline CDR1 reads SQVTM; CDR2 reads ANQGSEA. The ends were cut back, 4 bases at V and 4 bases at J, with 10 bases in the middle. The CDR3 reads CSVAKERETQYF. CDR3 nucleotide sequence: TGCAGCGTTGCTAAGGAGAGAGAGACCCAGTACTTC.

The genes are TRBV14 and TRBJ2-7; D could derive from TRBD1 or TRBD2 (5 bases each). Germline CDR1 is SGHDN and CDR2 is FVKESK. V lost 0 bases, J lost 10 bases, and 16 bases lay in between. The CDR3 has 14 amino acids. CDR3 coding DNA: TGTGCCAGCAGCCAAGAAGAGGGACGGGTACCTCAGTACTTC. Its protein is CASSQEEGRVPQYF.

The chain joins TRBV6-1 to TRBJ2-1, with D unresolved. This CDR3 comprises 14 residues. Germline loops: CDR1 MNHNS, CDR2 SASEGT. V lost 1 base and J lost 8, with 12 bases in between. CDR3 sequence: CASSEGGPRDEQFF. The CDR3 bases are TGTGCCAGCAGTGAAGGAGGCCCCCGGGATGAGCAGTTCTTC.

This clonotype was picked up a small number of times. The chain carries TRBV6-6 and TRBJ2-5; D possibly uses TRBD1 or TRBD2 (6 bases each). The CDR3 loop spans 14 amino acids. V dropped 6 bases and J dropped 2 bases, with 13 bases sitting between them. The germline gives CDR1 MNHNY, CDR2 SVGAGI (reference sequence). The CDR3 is CASREGGPQETQYF. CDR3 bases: TGTGCCAGCAGAGAGGGGGGCCCACAAGAGACCCAGTACTTC.

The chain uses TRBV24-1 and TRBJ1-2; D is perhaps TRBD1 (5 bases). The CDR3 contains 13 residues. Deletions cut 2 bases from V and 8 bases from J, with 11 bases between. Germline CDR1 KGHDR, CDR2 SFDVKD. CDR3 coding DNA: TGTGCCACCAGTGATTGGAAAGGGACCGGCTACACCTTC. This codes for CATSDWKGTGYTF.

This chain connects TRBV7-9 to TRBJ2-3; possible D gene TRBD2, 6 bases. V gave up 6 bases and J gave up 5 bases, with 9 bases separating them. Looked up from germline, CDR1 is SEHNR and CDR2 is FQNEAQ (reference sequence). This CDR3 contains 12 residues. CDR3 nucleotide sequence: TGTGCCAGCAGATGGGGGGAAGATACGCAGTATTTT. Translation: CASRWGEDTQYF.

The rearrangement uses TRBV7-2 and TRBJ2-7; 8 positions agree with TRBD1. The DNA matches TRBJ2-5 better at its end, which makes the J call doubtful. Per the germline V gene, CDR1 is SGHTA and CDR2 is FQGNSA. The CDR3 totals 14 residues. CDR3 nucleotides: TGTGCCAGCAGCCAACAGGGGGTAGGGGAGACCCAGTACTTC. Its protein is CASSQQGVGETQYF.

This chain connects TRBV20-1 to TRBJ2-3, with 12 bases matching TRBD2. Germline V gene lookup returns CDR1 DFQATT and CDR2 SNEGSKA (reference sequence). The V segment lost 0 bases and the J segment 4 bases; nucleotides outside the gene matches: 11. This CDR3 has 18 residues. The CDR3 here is CSARDVFGLAGPADTQYF. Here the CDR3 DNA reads TGCAGTGCTAGAGATGTGTTTGGACTAGCGGGGCCGGCAGATACGCAGTATTTT.

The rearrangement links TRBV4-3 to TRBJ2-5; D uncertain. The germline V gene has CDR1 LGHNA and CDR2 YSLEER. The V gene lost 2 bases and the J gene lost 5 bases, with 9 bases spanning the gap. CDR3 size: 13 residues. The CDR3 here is CASSQHPWETQYF. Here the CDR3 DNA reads TGCGCCAGCAGCCAACATCCATGGGAGACCCAGTACTTC.

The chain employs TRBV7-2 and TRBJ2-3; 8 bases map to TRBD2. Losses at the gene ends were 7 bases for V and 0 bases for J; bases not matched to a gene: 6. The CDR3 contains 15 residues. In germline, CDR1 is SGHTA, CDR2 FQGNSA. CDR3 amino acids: CASIASGRSTDTQYF. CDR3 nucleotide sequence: TGTGCCAGCATAGCTAGCGGGCGTAGCACAGATACGCAGTATTTT.

As DNA, the CDR3 is TGTGCCAGCAGTGAACAGGGGCAGGGACCCTACGAGCAGTACTTC. It yields the protein CASSEQGQGPYEQYF. The rearrangement links TRBV2 to TRBJ2-7; a possible D gene is TRBD1 (6 bases). CDR3 length: 15 residues. Germline lookup yields CDR1 SNHLY and CDR2 FYNNEI. V lost 2 bases and J 2 bases, leaving 13 bases between the germline ends.